One and the same sample provided the 2 T cell receptor beta chains below, sequenced in a study of blood T cell repertoires in COVID-19. The protocol was immunoSEQ multiplex PCR, while the TCRdb copy is restricted to in-frame clones and leaves out a portion. The sample has 130,000 to 150,000 clones; roughly 90% are singletons. The sample taken for sequencing was peripheral blood. These receptors all come from a man aged 50 to 60 with active or convalescent COVID-19.

In its sample, this clone was seen once. The chain combines TRBV5-1 with TRBJ2-7; possibly TRBD2 for D (6 bases). Germline V lookup: CDR1 SGHRS, CDR2 YFSETQ. Trimming pared 0 bases from V and 3 bases from J, leaving 19 bases between. The CDR3 covers 17 residues. In DNA, the CDR3 is TGCGCCAGCAGCTTGGGGGCCGGGGGTACCCAATTCTACGAGCAGTACTTC. It is translated as CASSLGAGGTQFYEQYF.

The gene calls are TRBV7-2 and TRBJ2-3; TRBD2 aligns across 9 bases. V was clipped by 1 base and J by 0 bases; unmatched bases: 2. This CDR3 comprises 16 residues. Per the germline V gene, CDR1 is SGHTA and CDR2 is FQGNSA. The DNA of the CDR3 is TGTGCCAGCAGCTTAGGCGGGAGGGTTAGCACAGATACGCAGTATTTT. Residues: CASSLGGRVSTDTQYF.